This passage covers 2 T cell receptor beta chains from one sample sequenced in a study of T cells after yellow fever vaccination. TCRdb re-analysed the 5' RACE reads in MiXCR, keeping a single row per CDR3 protein. The repertoire includes a few hundred thousand distinct CDR3 sequences, 7% to 9% of them detected once, and about 16% sits in the top ten. The source was PBMCs, collected more than 35 days after the first yellow fever vaccination. These receptors all come from a man between 18 and 29 years old who received the YFV17D yellow fever vaccine.

A few counts support this clonotype. The J gene is TRBJ2-7, the V gene TRBV28; TRBD2 matches 8 bases. This CDR3 contains 16 residues. The germline V gene encodes CDR1 MDHEN and CDR2 SYDVKM. V shed 2 bases, J shed 2 bases, and the junction held 8 bases outside the gene matches. CDR3 sequence reads: CASSLRVGAGAYEQYV. The CDR3 DNA reads as TGTGCCAGCAGTTTAAGGGTGGGAGCGGGGGCCTACGAGCAGTACGTC.

A few counts support this clonotype. The gene calls are TRBV30 and TRBJ2-1; 8 positions match TRBD1. Germline-derived CDR1 and CDR2 are GTSNPN and SVGIG (reference sequence). The J segment lost 1 base and the V segment lost 6 bases, leaving 5 bases of the junction unmatched. The CDR3 spans 14 residues. The CDR3: CACNTGGSYNEQFF. The CDR3 nucleotides are TGTGCCTGCAATACAGGGGGATCCTACAATGAGCAGTTCTTC. The whole variable domain, remainder taken from reference TRBV30 and TRBJ2-1, is SQTIHQWPATLVQPVGSPLSLECTVEGTSNPNLYWYRQAAGRGLQLLFYSVGIGQISSEVPQNLSASRPQDRQFILSSKKLLLSDSGFYLCACNTGGSYNEQFFGPGTRLTVL.